These T cell receptor beta chains were read from a single sample in a study of blood T cell repertoires in COVID-19. TCRdb's copy holds only in-frame clones and misses some; the assay was immunoSEQ multiplex PCR. The sample lists approximately 220,000 clones; around 82% were seen once. Specimen: peripheral blood. Receptor source: a woman aged 70-85 years with acute or convalescent COVID-19. Each CDR3 is given without its conserved first and last residue. Clone sizes are given selectively: once, few, many, or a class where the clone is expanded.

ASSSDRAAYEQY | . | TRBV5-1 | 12
ASSPHSSQPQH | . | TRBV4-3 | 11
ASSLQGQPQH | . | TRBV27 | 10
ASSTPGNTEAF | . | TRBV6-2/TRBV6-3 | 11
ASSQERQGFYGYT | . | TRBV4-3 | 13
ASSPGPMGREAF | . | TRBV4-3 | 12
ASSQAWDTASNQPQH | . | TRBV4-3 | 15
AISESWDTTGELF | . | TRBV10-3 | 13
ASSPQQGSGNTIY | few | TRBV18 | 13
ASSQSYGMVGYT | . | TRBV16 | 12
ASSFSLQTGYEQY | . | TRBV5-8 | 13
ASSSGQGNYGYT | . | TRBV5-1 | 12
ASSLVEGASNEQY | . | TRBV7-2 | 13
ASSPGLAGGTQY | few | TRBV6-2/TRBV6-3 | 12
ASGLVIGSLGYGYT | once | TRBV12-5 | 14
SASGGGGTDTQY | few | TRBV20-1 | 12
ASSLKLTGNTNSPLH | once | TRBV27 | 15
ASRNPVGRNQPQH | . | TRBV28 | 13
ASSWGPSGDPNEQF | . | TRBV5-6 | 14
ASSSPGTRDLMNTEAF | once | TRBV6-2/TRBV6-3 | 16
ASSQDRVLNQPQH | . | TRBV19 | 13
ASRFTGRTEAF | . | TRBV5-6 | 11
ASSRRAGDTQY | . | TRBV7-7 | 11
ASSIGTGGNQPQH | once | TRBV27 | 13
ASTDGGGAWSPLH | . | TRBV28 | 13
AWSAMNTEAF | . | TRBV30 | 10
ASTIGTTYGYT | . | TRBV7-8 | 11
ASSRDRVNYGYT | once | TRBV6-2/TRBV6-3 | 12
ASSPDRNYGYT | . | TRBV12-3/TRBV12-4 | 11
ASSLGGGRGEKLF | . | TRBV28 | 13
ASSLGGQGGQPQH | . | TRBV11-2 | 13
ASSAQTVVNTEAF | once | TRBV5-1 | 13
ASSLAGWGYT | few | TRBV5-4 | 10
ASSRGGAGASEQY | . | TRBV5-4 | 13
ASSQVSGGWDAGELF | once | TRBV4-3 | 15
ASSALYGEQY | . | TRBV7-2 | 10
ASSPRTGLGYGYT | . | TRBV7-9 | 13
ASRQQGGPNSPLH | . | TRBV19 | 13
ASSETANHYGYT | . | TRBV4-1 | 12
ASSLGGPQPQH | . | TRBV28 | 11